This TCR beta chain originates from a study of blood T cell repertoires in COVID-19. A single count supports this clone. Produced via immunoSEQ multiplex PCR; TCRdb's table is partial and in-frame only. The sample holds 150,000 to 200,000 clones, 88% seen once. The CDR3 is 15 residues long. J was trimmed by 1 base and V by 2 bases; bases with no gene match: 1. Germline V CDR1 and CDR2: SGDLS, YYNGEE. The sample comprised peripheral blood. This TCR came from a human donor in a cohort sampled during active COVID-19. The V gene is TRBV9, the J gene TRBJ2-2; 8 positions agree with TRBD1. CDR3 nucleotides: TGTGCCAGCAGCGTCGGGACAGGGAACACCGGGGAGCTGTTTTTT. It is translated as CASSVGTGNTGELFF.